The clone carrying this T cell receptor (beta chain) has only a few counts. The sample belongs to a study of T-cell reconstitution after alpha-beta-depleted transplantation in children. V lost 1 base, J lost 6 bases, and 12 bases stayed unmatched. Per germline, CDR1 SGHVS and CDR2 FQNEAQ. This CDR3 comprises 18 residues. Unique molecular identifiers were used in preparing the TCRbeta library. Each CDR3 protein gets one entry after TCRdb re-called the PCR reads with MiXCR. This table holds more than 550,000 distinct CDR3 sequences, more than 9% found once. Sequences were derived from PBMCs from the stem cell graft donor, sampled from the stem cell graft. The receptor was derived from a human donor who donated a stem cell graft to a child with acute myeloid leukemia. The V and J genes are TRBV7-8 and TRBJ2-1; 10 bases match TRBD2. CDR3 loop: CASSLVVASGSVSNEQFF. In DNA, the CDR3 is TGTGCCAGCAGCTTAGTGGTAGCTAGCGGGAGTGTTAGCAATGAGCAGTTCTTC.